The rows below give T cell receptor beta chains drawn from one sample of a study of shared clonotypes between healthy human individuals. TCRdb keeps only in-frame clones here, not all; method: immunoSEQ multiplex PCR. Of under 550,000 clones in the sample, about 95% are singletons; the top ten hold less than 0.06%. The sequenced sample consisted of naive CD4+ T cells sorted from blood. Every receptor here comes from a woman younger than 45 in good health. Both conserved end residues are part of each CDR3. A D gene is named only where the DNA matches it firmly. Not all rows give a size; the values are once, few, many and, for expanded clones, a class.

V gene: TRBV5-1
J gene: TRBJ2-1
clone size: .
D gene: TRBD2
CDR3 protein: CASSLAAGAFSEQFF
CDR3 DNA: TGCGCCAGCAGCTTGGCTGCGGGAGCTTTTAGTGAGCAGTTCTTC

V gene: TRBV18
J gene: TRBJ2-7
clone size: .
D gene: TRBD2
CDR3 protein: CASSPGTSGLGAYEQYF
CDR3 DNA: TGTGCCAGCTCACCCGGGACTAGCGGGTTGGGGGCCTACGAGCAGTACTTC

V gene: TRBV5-1
J gene: TRBJ2-7
clone size: once
D gene: .
CDR3 protein: CASSSDSYRSYEQYF
CDR3 DNA: TGCGCCAGCAGCTCGGACAGTTATCGCTCCTACGAGCAGTACTTC

V gene: TRBV28
J gene: TRBJ2-7
clone size: once
D gene: .
CDR3 protein: CASIATPGPVAQYF
CDR3 DNA: TGTGCCAGCATCGCCACGCCCGGTCCGGTTGCGCAGTACTTC

V gene: TRBV28
J gene: TRBJ2-7
clone size: .
D gene: .
CDR3 protein: CASTVGTGAYEQYF
CDR3 DNA: TGTGCCAGCACGGTCGGGACCGGGGCCTACGAGCAGTACTTC

V gene: TRBV28
J gene: TRBJ1-6
clone size: .
D gene: TRBD1
CDR3 protein: CASSQPGQGNSPLHF
CDR3 DNA: TGTGCCAGCAGTCAACCGGGACAGGGTAATTCACCCCTCCACTTT

V gene: TRBV25-1
J gene: TRBJ2-7
clone size: .
D gene: .
CDR3 protein: CASSEPLTGSGEQYF
CDR3 DNA: TGTGCCAGCAGTGAACCACTGACGGGATCGGGCGAGCAGTACTTC

V gene: TRBV7-7
J gene: TRBJ2-3
clone size: once
D gene: .
CDR3 protein: CASSSHPVGTDTQYF
CDR3 DNA: TGTGCCAGCAGCTCGCATCCTGTTGGCACAGATACGCAGTATTTT

V gene: TRBV28
J gene: TRBJ1-1
clone size: .
D gene: .
CDR3 protein: CASSFRRVNTEAFF
CDR3 DNA: TGTGCCAGCAGTTTCCGCCGGGTGAACACTGAAGCTTTCTTT

V gene: TRBV11-3
J gene: TRBJ2-7
clone size: .
D gene: .
CDR3 protein: CASSLTGLYSYEQYF
CDR3 DNA: TGTGCCAGCAGCCTGACGGGACTCTATTCCTACGAGCAGTACTTC

V gene: TRBV19
J gene: TRBJ1-4
clone size: .
D gene: .
CDR3 protein: CASSISPGSGLNEKLFF
CDR3 DNA: TGTGCCAGTAGTATCTCCCCGGGGTCGGGGTTGAATGAAAAACTGTTTTTT

V gene: TRBV2
J gene: TRBJ1-1
clone size: .
D gene: .
CDR3 protein: CASSSEGTAEAFF
CDR3 DNA: TGTGCCAGCAGCTCCGAGGGGACTGCTGAAGCTTTCTTT

V gene: TRBV7-9
J gene: TRBJ2-1
clone size: .
D gene: .
CDR3 protein: CASSLSSGYNEQFF
CDR3 DNA: TGTGCCAGCAGCTTATCTAGTGGTTACAATGAGCAGTTCTTC

V gene: TRBV6-6
J gene: TRBJ2-1
clone size: .
D gene: TRBD1
CDR3 protein: CASSPRQGPNNEQFF
CDR3 DNA: TGTGCCAGCAGTCCGAGACAGGGTCCTAACAATGAGCAGTTCTTC

V gene: TRBV28
J gene: TRBJ2-1
clone size: once
D gene: TRBD2
CDR3 protein: CASSAPLGLAQNEQFF
CDR3 DNA: TGTGCCAGCAGCGCCCCTTTGGGACTAGCTCAGAATGAGCAGTTCTTC

V gene: TRBV27
J gene: TRBJ1-1
clone size: .
D gene: TRBD1
CDR3 protein: CASSSRQTGPEAFF
CDR3 DNA: TGTGCCAGCAGTTCCCGCCAGACAGGGCCTGAAGCTTTCTTT

V gene: TRBV28
J gene: TRBJ2-3
clone size: .
D gene: TRBD1
CDR3 protein: CASRKTGAPPDTQYF
CDR3 DNA: TGTGCCAGCAGGAAGACAGGGGCCCCTCCGGATACGCAGTATTTT

V gene: TRBV7-2
J gene: TRBJ1-5
clone size: once
D gene: .
CDR3 protein: CASSSLGGAQPQHF
CDR3 DNA: TGTGCCAGCAGCTCATTGGGGGGGGCCCAGCCCCAGCATTTT

V gene: TRBV6-5
J gene: TRBJ1-6
clone size: .
D gene: .
CDR3 protein: CASSKVNSPLHF
CDR3 DNA: TGTGCCAGCAGTAAAGTTAATTCACCCCTCCACTTT

V gene: TRBV25-1
J gene: TRBJ2-1
clone size: .
D gene: .
CDR3 protein: CASSESRNLGPEQFF
CDR3 DNA: TGTGCCAGCAGTGAATCACGTAACCTGGGGCCTGAGCAGTTCTTC

V gene: TRBV4-1
J gene: TRBJ2-7
clone size: .
D gene: TRBD1
CDR3 protein: CASSQDNIFGDRGSHEQYF
CDR3 DNA: TGCGCCAGCAGCCAAGATAATATATTCGGGGACAGGGGATCCCACGAGCAGTACTTC

V gene: TRBV7-9
J gene: TRBJ2-7
clone size: .
D gene: TRBD1
CDR3 protein: CASSLNQGAEQYF
CDR3 DNA: TGTGCCAGCAGCTTAAATCAGGGGGCCGAGCAGTACTTC

V gene: TRBV30
J gene: TRBJ1-5
clone size: .
D gene: .
CDR3 protein: CAWSGGTGQPQHF
CDR3 DNA: TGTGCCTGGAGTGGTGGTACGGGTCAGCCCCAGCATTTT

V gene: TRBV28
J gene: TRBJ1-1
clone size: .
D gene: .
CDR3 protein: CASSSPKLDFF
CDR3 DNA: TGTGCCAGCAGCTCACCAAAATTGGATTTCTTT